The 18 T cell receptor beta chains in this list originate from one sample, sequenced in a study of T-cell memory formation after mild COVID-19 (dated by TCRdb to the early 2020s). Library preparation used 5' RACE. TCRdb shows the sequencer as Illumina NovaSeq 6000. Using fastp trimming at Q25 and MiXCR clonotype assembly, TCRdb reanalyzed the public sequencing data and kept in-frame beta chains. CDR3 protein sequences are deduplicated, and each keeps its most common genes and DNA. The sample profile shows about 200,000 distinct CDR3 sequences; more than 8% of them were found once. Roughly 4% of the sample belongs to the ten largest clones. Input material: PBMCs or a T cell subset sorted from them (not recorded which). These receptors all come from a man between 18 and 35 years old who had mild COVID-19 (a few samples of this study predate the infection). The sample titles of this study are shuffled in the database, so cell type and time point are left out; the donor was told from shared clones.

The chain recombines TRBV6-5 with TRBJ2-3; D possibly uses TRBD1 or TRBD2 (5 bases each). CDR1 is MNHEY and CDR2 is SVGAGI in the germline V gene. The CDR3 length is 14 residues. Trimming took 5 bases from V and 3 from J, leaving 12 bases between them. The CDR3 coding sequence is TGTGCCAGCAGTCCGCCGGGGCAGACAGATACGCAGTATTTT. Its protein is CASSPPGQTDTQYF.

This clonotype has more than one count but fewer than ten. The rearrangement joins TRBV9 to TRBJ1-3; D call uncertain. The V and J ends lost 5 bases and 2 bases respectively, with 8 bases between them. The CDR3 runs 13 residues. Germline V lookup: CDR1 SGDLS, CDR2 YYNGEE. The CDR3 protein is CASSYSAGNTIYF. CDR3 in DNA: TGTGCCAGCAGTTACTCAGCTGGAAACACCATATATTTT.

This clonotype was detected only a few times. J is TRBJ2-5 and V is TRBV6-5, with D unclear. In germline, CDR1 is MNHEY, CDR2 SVGAGI. V lost 7 bases, J lost 1 base, and 16 bases lay in between. The CDR3 spans 15 residues. Written as DNA, the CDR3 is TGTGCCAGCATCGACCCGGTAGGCGGCCAAGAGACCCAGTACTTC. Translated, it gives CASIDPVGGQETQYF.

This clonotype was detected only a few times. This sequence joins TRBV5-1 and TRBJ2-1, with 9 bases matching TRBD2. Germline CDR1 reads SGHRS; CDR2 reads YFSETQ. The V gene end was trimmed by 0 bases and the J gene end by 6 bases; junction bases not matched to a gene: 10. The CDR3 runs 17 residues. The CDR3 reads CASSLVAPAGGPNEQFF. Written as DNA, the CDR3 is TGCGCCAGCAGCTTGGTTGCTCCAGCGGGGGGTCCCAATGAGCAGTTCTTC.

There are many counts of this clonotype. This chain links TRBV5-1 with TRBJ1-3, with D unclear. The CDR3 has 14 residues. Trimming cost V 0 bases and J 2 bases, with 6 bases left between them. Germline lookup yields CDR1 SGHRS and CDR2 YFSETQ. Here the CDR3 reads CASSLGETGNTIYF. The CDR3 DNA reads TGCGCCAGCAGCTTGGGGGAGACTGGAAACACCATATATTTT. Using reference TRBV5-1 and TRBJ1-3 for the parts outside the CDR3, the full variable domain is KAGVTQTPRYLIKTRGQQVTLSCSPISGHRSVSWYQQTPGQGLQFLFEYFSETQRNKGNFPGRFSGRQFSNSRSEMNVSTLELGDSALYLCASSLGETGNTIYFGEGSWLTVV.

Ten or more counts support this clonotype. This chain links TRBV7-9 with TRBJ1-1; no definite D call. Germline V lookup: CDR1 SEHNR, CDR2 FQNEAQ (reference sequence). With 6 bases removed from V and 3 bases from J, the gap between germline ends came to 17 bases. The CDR3 consists of 15 residues. CDR3 loop: CASRRTNGPDTEAFF. CDR3 DNA: TGTGCCAGCAGACGAACCAACGGGCCCGACACTGAAGCTTTCTTT.

V usage is TRBV9 and J usage is TRBJ1-6; TRBD1 is a possible D gene (5 bases). Germline CDR1 is SGDLS and CDR2 is YYNGEE. The CDR3 has 15 amino acids. V gave up 4 bases and J gave up 10 bases, with 18 bases separating them. The CDR3, as DNA: TGTGCCAGCAGCCCACGCGGGGGGGGAACATCACCCCTCCACTTT. Encoded protein: CASSPRGGGTSPLHF.

V gene TRBV7-6 combines with J gene TRBJ2-3; unclear D gene. Between the trimmed V and J ends, which lost 3 bases and 4 bases, there was a span of 8 bases. This CDR3 contains 13 residues. CDR1 is SGHVS and CDR2 is FNYEAQ in the germline V gene. This CDR3 is CASSFYAADTQYF. The DNA of the CDR3 is TGTGCCAGCAGCTTCTACGCGGCAGATACGCAGTATTTT. Variable domain in full (rest from reference TRBV7-6 and TRBJ2-3): GAGVSQSPRYKVTKRGQDVALRCDPISGHVSLYWYRQALGQGPEFLTYFNYEAQQDKSGLPNDRFSAERPEGSISTLTIQRTEQRDSAMYRCASSFYAADTQYFGPGTRLTVL.

The CDR3 loop is CASSPGSGRGTEAFF. Here the CDR3 DNA reads TGTGCCAGCAGTCCCGGTTCTGGCAGGGGCACTGAAGCTTTCTTT. The rearrangement joins TRBV28 to TRBJ1-1; D may be TRBD1 (6 bases). The CDR3 extends over 15 amino acids. V was trimmed by 5 bases and J by 4 bases, leaving 17 bases between them. The germline V gene encodes CDR1 MDHEN and CDR2 SYDVKM.

This clonotype was seen a handful of times. The chain links TRBV7-2 to TRBJ2-7; 10 bases line up with TRBD1. CDR3 length equals 16 residues. The junction had 5 bases not matched to a gene; V was cut back by 1 base and J by 2 bases. The V gene's germline CDR1 is SGHTA and CDR2 FQGNSA. CDR3 sequence (DNA): TGTGCCAGCAGCTTAGTGGGGACAGGGGCTGCCTACGAGCAGTACGTC. Its protein product is CASSLVGTGAAYEQYV.

The chain is built from TRBV5-1 and TRBJ1-2; TRBD1 aligns across 7 bases. There are 13 residues in the CDR3. Germline V gene lookup returns CDR1 SGHRS and CDR2 YFSETQ. Losses at the gene ends were 6 bases for V and 6 bases for J; bases not matched to a gene: 8. This chain's CDR3 is CASTKTGINGYTF. The DNA for the CDR3 is TGCGCCAGCACAAAGACAGGGATAAATGGCTACACCTTC.

This clonotype came up many times. The CDR3 coding sequence is TGCAGTGCTAGAGATGGCCTGGGGGGAAGCCACGAGCAGTACTTC. This codes for CSARDGLGGSHEQYF. The J gene is TRBJ2-7, the V gene TRBV20-1; possible D gene TRBD2, 6 bases. Germline assignment: CDR1 DFQATT and CDR2 SNEGSKA (reference sequence). The CDR3 consists of 15 residues. Between the trimmed V and J ends, which lost 0 bases and 5 bases, there was a span of 17 bases.

The rearrangement uses TRBV7-2 and TRBJ2-3, with a tentative D call TRBD2 (7 bases). The CDR3 sequence is 16 residues long. Germline V gene sequence: CDR1 SGHTA, CDR2 FQGNSA. Trimming took off 5 bases at V and 5 bases at J, with 20 bases between the two ends. The CDR3 coding sequence is TGTGCCAGCAGCCAGGGGACGGGGGGCCGGAGAGATACGCAGTATTTT. Encoded protein: CASSQGTGGRRDTQYF.

This clonotype occurred a few times. The gene calls are TRBV4-3 and TRBJ2-3, with D perhaps matching TRBD1 (7 bases). CDR1 is LGHNA and CDR2 is YSLEER in the germline V gene. Trimming shortened V by 5 bases and J by 8 bases, and 11 bases separated the two germline ends. The CDR3 is made up of 12 amino acids. This CDR3 is CASSYRGGTQYF. The CDR3 DNA follows: TGCGCCAGCAGCTACAGGGGAGGTACGCAGTATTTT.

This chain uses TRBV12-3 or TRBV12-4 with TRBJ2-2; 7 positions agree with TRBD1. The CDR3 has 15 residues. V gave up 6 bases and J gave up 0 bases; unmatched junction bases: 4. The CDR3 coding sequence is TGTGCCAGCAGCCCGGGACAGACGAACACCGGGGAGCTGTTTTTT. It is translated as CASSPGQTNTGELFF.

Ten or more counts support this clonotype. The chain has TRBV29-1 and TRBJ2-3, with D perhaps matching TRBD1 (6 bases). Germline V gene lookup returns CDR1 SQVTM and CDR2 ANQGSEA. V lost 4 bases and J lost 4, with 12 bases in between. The CDR3 sequence is 13 residues long. The CDR3 DNA follows: TGCAGCGTTGGCCAGGGGACGCCAGATACGCAGTATTTT. Translating it yields CSVGQGTPDTQYF.

The J gene is TRBJ1-5, the V gene TRBV23-1; D is perhaps TRBD1 (5 bases). TRBV23-1 is designated an ORF whose function remains uncertain. V was trimmed by 6 bases and J by 0 bases, leaving 12 bases between them. The CDR3 length is 15 residues. CDR3 sequence (DNA): TGCGCCAGCAGGGGGACCCTTAATAGCAATCAGCCCCAGCATTTT. Its protein product is CASRGTLNSNQPQHF.

Many counts were recorded for this clonotype. The gene calls are TRBV6-5 and TRBJ2-1, with 8 bases identical to TRBD2. With V trimmed by 5 bases and J by 2 bases, 8 bases remained unmatched. The CDR3 totals 16 residues. Germline CDR1 and CDR2: MNHEY and SVGAGI. The CDR3 loop reads CASSEARGGAYNEQFF. In DNA, the CDR3 is TGTGCCAGCAGTGAGGCCCGGGGGGGCGCCTACAATGAGCAGTTCTTC.